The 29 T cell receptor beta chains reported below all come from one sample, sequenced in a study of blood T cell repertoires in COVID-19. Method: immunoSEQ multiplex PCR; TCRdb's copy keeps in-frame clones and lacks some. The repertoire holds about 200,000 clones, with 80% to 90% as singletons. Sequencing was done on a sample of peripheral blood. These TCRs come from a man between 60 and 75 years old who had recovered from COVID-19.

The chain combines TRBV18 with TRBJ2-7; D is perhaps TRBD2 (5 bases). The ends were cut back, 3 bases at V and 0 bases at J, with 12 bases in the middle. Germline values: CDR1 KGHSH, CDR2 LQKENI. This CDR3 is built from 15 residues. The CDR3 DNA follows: TGTGCCAGCTCACCGGCCGGAGAGGGCTCCTACGAGCAGTACTTC. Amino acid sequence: CASSPAGEGSYEQYF.

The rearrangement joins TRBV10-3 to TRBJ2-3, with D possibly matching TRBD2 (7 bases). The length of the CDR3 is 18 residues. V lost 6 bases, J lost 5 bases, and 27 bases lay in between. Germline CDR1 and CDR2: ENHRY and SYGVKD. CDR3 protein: CAIRKGGPGRGSVDTQYF. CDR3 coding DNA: TGTGCCATCAGGAAAGGGGGTCCCGGGCGGGGGTCTGTAGATACGCAGTATTTT.

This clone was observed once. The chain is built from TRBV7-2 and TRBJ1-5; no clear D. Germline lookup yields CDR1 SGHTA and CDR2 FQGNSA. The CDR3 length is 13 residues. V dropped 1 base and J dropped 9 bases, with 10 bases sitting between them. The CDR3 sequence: CASSLGAEWPQHF. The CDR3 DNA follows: TGTGCCAGCAGCTTAGGTGCAGAATGGCCCCAGCATTTT.

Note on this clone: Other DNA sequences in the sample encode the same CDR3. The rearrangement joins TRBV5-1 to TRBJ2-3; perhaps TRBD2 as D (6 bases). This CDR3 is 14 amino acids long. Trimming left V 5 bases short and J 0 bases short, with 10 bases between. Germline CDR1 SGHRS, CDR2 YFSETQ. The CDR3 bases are TGCGCCAGCAGTGGGGGGACTAGCACAGATACGCAGTATTTT. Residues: CASSGGTSTDTQYF.

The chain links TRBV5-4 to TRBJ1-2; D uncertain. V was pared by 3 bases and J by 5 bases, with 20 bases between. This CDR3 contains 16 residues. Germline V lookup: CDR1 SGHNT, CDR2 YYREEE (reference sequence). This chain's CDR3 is CASSSPGREGGYGYTF. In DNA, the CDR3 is TGTGCCAGCAGCTCCCCCGGACGGGAAGGTGGGTATGGCTACACCTTC.

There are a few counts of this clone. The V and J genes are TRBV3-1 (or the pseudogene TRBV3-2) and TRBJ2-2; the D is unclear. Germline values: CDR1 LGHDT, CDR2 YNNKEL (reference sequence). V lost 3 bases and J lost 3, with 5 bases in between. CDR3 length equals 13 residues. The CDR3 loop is CASSQQYTGELFF. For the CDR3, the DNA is TGTGCCAGCAGCCAGCAGTACACCGGGGAGCTGTTTTTT.

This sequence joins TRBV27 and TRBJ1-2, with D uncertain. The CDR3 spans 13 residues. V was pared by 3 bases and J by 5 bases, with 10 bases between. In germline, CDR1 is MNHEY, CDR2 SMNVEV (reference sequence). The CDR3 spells CASSFSLQYGYTF. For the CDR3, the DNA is TGTGCCAGCAGTTTCAGTTTGCAGTATGGCTACACCTTC.

CDR3 region: CASSSNTGKDTGELFF. CDR3 bases: TGTGCCAGCTCATCAAATACAGGGAAAGACACCGGGGAGCTGTTTTTT. This chain links TRBV18 with TRBJ2-2; D possibly corresponds to TRBD1 (6 bases). Germline V lookup: CDR1 KGHSH, CDR2 LQKENI. The CDR3 spans 16 residues. The V end lost 5 bases, the J end lost 3 bases, and 16 bases lay between the germline ends.

The CDR3 sequence is CASSYSRVGYADTQYF. CDR3 nucleotide sequence: TGTGCCAGCAGTTATAGCAGGGTGGGTTACGCAGATACGCAGTATTTT. The rearrangement joins TRBV6-5 to TRBJ2-3; maybe TRBD1 (5 bases). V was clipped by 3 bases and J by 4 bases, with 17 bases between them. The germline V gene encodes CDR1 MNHEY and CDR2 SVGAGI. This CDR3 contains 16 residues.

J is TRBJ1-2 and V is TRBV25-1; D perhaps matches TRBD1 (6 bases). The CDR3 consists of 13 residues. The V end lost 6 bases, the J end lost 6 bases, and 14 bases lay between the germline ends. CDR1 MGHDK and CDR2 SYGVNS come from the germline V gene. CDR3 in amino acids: CASSQQGADGYTF. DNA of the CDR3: TGTGCCAGCAGCCAACAGGGAGCGGATGGCTACACCTTC.

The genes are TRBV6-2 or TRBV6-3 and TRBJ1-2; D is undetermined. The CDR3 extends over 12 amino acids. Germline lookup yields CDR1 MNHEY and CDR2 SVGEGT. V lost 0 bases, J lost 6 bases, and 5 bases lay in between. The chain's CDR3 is CASSYSGNGYTF. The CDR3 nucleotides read TGTGCCAGCAGTTACTCGGGCAATGGCTACACCTTC.

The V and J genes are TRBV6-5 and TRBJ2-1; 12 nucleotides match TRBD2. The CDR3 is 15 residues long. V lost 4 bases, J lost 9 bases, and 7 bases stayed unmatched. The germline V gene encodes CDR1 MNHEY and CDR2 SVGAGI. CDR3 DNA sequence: TGTGCCAGCAGTTCATGGACTAGCGGGACGAGTGAGCAGTTCTTC. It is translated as CASSSWTSGTSEQFF.

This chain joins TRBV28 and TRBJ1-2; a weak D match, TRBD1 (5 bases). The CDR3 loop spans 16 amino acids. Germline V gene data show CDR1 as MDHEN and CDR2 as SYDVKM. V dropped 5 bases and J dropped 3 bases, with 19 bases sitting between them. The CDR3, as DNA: TGTGCCAGCAGTCTCCCTTCAGGGTTCCAGCACTATGGCTACACCTTC. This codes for CASSLPSGFQHYGYTF.

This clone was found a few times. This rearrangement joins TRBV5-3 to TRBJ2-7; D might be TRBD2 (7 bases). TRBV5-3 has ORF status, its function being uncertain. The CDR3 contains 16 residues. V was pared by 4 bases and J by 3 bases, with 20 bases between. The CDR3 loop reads CARSAPKRGHHYEQYF. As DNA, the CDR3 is TGTGCCAGAAGCGCCCCCAAGCGGGGACACCACTACGAGCAGTACTTC.

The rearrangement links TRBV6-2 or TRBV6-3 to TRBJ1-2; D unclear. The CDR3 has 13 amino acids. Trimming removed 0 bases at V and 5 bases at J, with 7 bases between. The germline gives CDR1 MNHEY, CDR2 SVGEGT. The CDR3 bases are TGTGCCAGCAGTTACTCGAATGCGTATGGCTACACCTTC. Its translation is CASSYSNAYGYTF.

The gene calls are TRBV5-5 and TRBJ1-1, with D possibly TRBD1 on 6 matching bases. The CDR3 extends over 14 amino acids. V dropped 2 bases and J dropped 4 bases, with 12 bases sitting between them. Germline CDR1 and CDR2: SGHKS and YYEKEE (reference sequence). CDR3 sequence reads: CASSLGGFGTEAFF. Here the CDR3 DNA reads TGTGCCAGCAGCTTAGGGGGATTCGGCACTGAAGCTTTCTTT. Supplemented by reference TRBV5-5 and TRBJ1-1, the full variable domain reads DAGVTQSPTHLIKTRGQQVTLRCSPISGHKSVSWYQQVLGQGPQFIFQYYEKEERGRGNFPDRFSARQFPNYSSELNVNALLLGDSALYLCASSLGGFGTEAFFGQGTRLTVV.

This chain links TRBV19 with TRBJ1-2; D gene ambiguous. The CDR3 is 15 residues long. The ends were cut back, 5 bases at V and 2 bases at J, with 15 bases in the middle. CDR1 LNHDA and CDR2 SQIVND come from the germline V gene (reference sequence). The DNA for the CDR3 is TGTGCCAGTAGTCTAAGAGGATCCTCAAACTATGGCTACACCTTC. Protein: CASSLRGSSNYGYTF.

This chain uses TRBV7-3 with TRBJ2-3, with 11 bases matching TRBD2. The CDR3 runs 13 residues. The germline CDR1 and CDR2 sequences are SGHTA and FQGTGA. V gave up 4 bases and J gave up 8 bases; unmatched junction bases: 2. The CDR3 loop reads CASSSSGGTTQYF. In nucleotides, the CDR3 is TGTGCCAGCAGCTCTAGCGGGGGGACTACGCAGTATTTT.

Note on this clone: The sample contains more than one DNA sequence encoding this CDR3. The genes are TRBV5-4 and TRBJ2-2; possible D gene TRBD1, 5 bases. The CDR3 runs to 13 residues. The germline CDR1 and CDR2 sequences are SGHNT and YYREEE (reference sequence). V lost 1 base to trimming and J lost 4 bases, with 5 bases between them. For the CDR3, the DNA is TGTGCCAGCAGCTTGCAGGGCACCGGGGAGCTGTTTTTT. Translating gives CASSLQGTGELFF.

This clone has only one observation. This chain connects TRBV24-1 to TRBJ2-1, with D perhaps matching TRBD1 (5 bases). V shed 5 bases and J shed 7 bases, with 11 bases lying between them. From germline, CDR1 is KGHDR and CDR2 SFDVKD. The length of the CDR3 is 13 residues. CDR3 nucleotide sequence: TGTGCCACCAGTGCCCCAGGGTTGAATGAGCAGTTCTTC. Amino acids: CATSAPGLNEQFF.

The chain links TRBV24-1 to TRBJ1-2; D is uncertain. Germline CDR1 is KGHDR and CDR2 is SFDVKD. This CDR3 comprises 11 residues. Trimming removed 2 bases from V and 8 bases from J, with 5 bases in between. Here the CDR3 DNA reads TGTGCCACCAGTGATTCCTTAGGCTACACCTTC. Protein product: CATSDSLGYTF.

The CDR3 loop is CASIETGGTEAFF. The CDR3 DNA is TGTGCCAGCATCGAAACAGGGGGCACTGAAGCTTTCTTT. The V call is TRBV6-5, the J call TRBJ1-1; TRBD1 matches 8 bases. Germline values: CDR1 MNHEY, CDR2 SVGAGI. This CDR3 contains 13 residues. V dropped 7 bases and J dropped 4; count of bases not matched to a gene: 5.

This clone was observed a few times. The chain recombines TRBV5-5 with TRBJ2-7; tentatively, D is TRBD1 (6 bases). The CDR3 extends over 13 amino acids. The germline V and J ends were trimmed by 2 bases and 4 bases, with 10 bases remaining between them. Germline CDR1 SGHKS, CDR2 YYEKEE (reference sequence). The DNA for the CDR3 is TGTGCCAGCAGCTTTGGCAGGGGTTACGAGCAGTACTTC. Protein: CASSFGRGYEQYF.

The CDR3 DNA reads TGTGCCAGTAGTATTTCAGCGGGAGGCGTAGATGAGCAGTTCTTC. This codes for CASSISAGGVDEQFF. The chain links TRBV19 to TRBJ2-1; 9 bases align to TRBD2. From germline, CDR1 is LNHDA and CDR2 SQIVND (reference sequence). CDR3 length: 15 amino acids. V shed 3 bases, J shed 8 bases, and the junction held 8 bases outside the gene matches.

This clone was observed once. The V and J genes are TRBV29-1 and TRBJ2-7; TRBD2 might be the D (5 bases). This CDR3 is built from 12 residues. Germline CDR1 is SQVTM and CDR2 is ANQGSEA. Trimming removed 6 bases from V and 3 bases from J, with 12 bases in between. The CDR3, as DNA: TGCAGCGTAAATGAGGGCCGCTACGAGCAGTACTTC. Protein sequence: CSVNEGRYEQYF.

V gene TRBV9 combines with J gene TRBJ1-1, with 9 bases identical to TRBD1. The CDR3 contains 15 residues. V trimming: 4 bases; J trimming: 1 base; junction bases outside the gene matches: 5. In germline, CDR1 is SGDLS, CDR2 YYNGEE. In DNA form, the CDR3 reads TGTGCCAGCAGCCCCGGGACAGGGAGGAACACTGAAGCTTTCTTT. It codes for CASSPGTGRNTEAFF.

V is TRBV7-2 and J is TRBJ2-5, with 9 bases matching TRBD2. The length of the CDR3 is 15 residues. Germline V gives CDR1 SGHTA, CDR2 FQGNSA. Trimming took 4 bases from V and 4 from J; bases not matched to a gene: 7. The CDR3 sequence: CASSSMAGGLETQYF. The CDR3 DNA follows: TGTGCCAGCAGCTCAATGGCGGGGGGGTTAGAGACCCAGTACTTC.

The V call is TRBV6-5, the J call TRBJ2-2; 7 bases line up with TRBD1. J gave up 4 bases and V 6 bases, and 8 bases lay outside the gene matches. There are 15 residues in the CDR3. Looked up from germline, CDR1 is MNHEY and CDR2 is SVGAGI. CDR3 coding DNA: TGTGCCAGCAGCGCCGGACCAGGGGGCACCGGGGAGCTGTTTTTT. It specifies CASSAGPGGTGELFF.

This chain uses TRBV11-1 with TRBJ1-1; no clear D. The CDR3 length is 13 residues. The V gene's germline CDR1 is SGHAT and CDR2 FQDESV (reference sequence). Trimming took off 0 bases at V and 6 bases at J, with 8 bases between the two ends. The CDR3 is CASSLAIVPEAFF. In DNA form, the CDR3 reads TGTGCCAGCAGCTTAGCCATAGTGCCTGAAGCTTTCTTT. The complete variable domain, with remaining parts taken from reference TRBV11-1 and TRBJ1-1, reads EAEVAQSPRYKITEKSQAVAFWCDPISGHATLYWYRQILGQGPELLVQFQDESVVDDSQLPKDRFSAERLKGVDSTLKIQPAELGDSAMYLCASSLAIVPEAFFGQGTRLTVV.